This TCR beta chain stems from a study of T cell responses to AZD1222 COVID-19 vaccine. About the study: Investigators merged groups given second doses at roughly 4 or roughly 12 weeks. Study-wide points: Epitopes outside B.1.351 and B.1.1.7 mutated regions reportedly drew nearly half of spike TCRs.

In regard to this clone: The antigen is unknown.

The repertoire was sequenced with immunoSEQ multiplex PCR; TCRdb's copy has only in-frame clones and lacks some. The profile shows roughly 93,000 clones, roughly nine tenths of them singletons. The CDR3 contains 16 residues. The germline gives CDR1 LGHNA, CDR2 YNFKEQ. The J segment lost 3 bases and the V segment lost 3 bases, leaving 6 bases of the junction unmatched. The gene calls are TRBV4-2 and TRBJ2-2; 8 bases line up with TRBD1. Sequencing was performed on peripheral blood, taken on day 0 of AZD1222 vaccination. The receptor comes from an adult in good health. In nucleotides, the CDR3 is TGTGCCAGCAGCCACACCGGGACAGGCCACACCGGGGAGCTGTTTTTT. The encoded protein is CASSHTGTGHTGELFF.